This paragraph reports one TCR beta chain. What it binds is not known. According to the study, TCR beta libraries were built with iRepertoire HTBI primers and CDR3-region Arm-PCR. From the multiplex PCR reads, TCRdb called clonotypes with MiXCR, one entry per CDR3 protein. The repertoire holds 700,000 or so distinct CDR3 sequences, around 30% seen once, with under 55% in the top ten. The source of the sample is a study of regulatory T cells in long-lasting Graves disease. Notes on the study in general: Sampling was limited to peripheral blood rather than thyroid tissue.

As for time point: persistent/refractory GD, antithyroid drugs over 5 years with positive TRAb. Following extraction of RNA from PBMCs, that RNA was used to make the TCR library. J was trimmed by 5 bases and V by 4 bases; bases with no gene match: 11. The CDR3 consists of 16 residues. This TCR was sampled from a female donor with Graves disease. The material was peripheral blood mononuclear cells (PBMCs), obtained when the disease was refractory, from a patient treated with antithyroid drugs. The chain is built from TRBV12-3 or TRBV12-4 and TRBJ1-5, with 7 positions matching TRBD1. The CDR3 spells CASSSTQGVVDQPQHF. Here the CDR3 DNA reads TGTGCCAGCAGTTCAACCCAGGGGGTCGTGGATCAGCCCCAGCATTTT.